This T cell receptor beta chain stems from a study of shared clonotypes between healthy human individuals. Notes on the study in general: The generation probabilities recorded for non-shared clonotypes fell below those of clonotypes shared by all four donors.

Details on this clone: The antigen is unknown.

The V gene end was trimmed by 0 bases and the J gene end by 0 bases; junction bases not matched to a gene: 6. The CDR3 has 18 amino acids. Germline V gives CDR1 LGHNA, CDR2 YNFKEQ. Original processing methods: Filtering differed, since immunoSEQ gave only junction sequences and no quality scores. The repertoire was sequenced with immunoSEQ multiplex PCR; TCRdb's copy has only in-frame clones and lacks some. That table gives V, J and clone size, and the DNA gave D and trimming. The sample contains approximately 2.4 million clones, 90% to 96% of which appear only once. This TCR derives from a young man in good health. Material: naive CD4+ T cells sorted from blood. Regarding subset: CD45RA+ positively selected. The V call is TRBV4-2, the J call TRBJ2-2; 8 bases agree with TRBD2. CDR3 DNA sequence: TGTGCCAGCAGCCAAGATACAACTAGCGGCGCGAACACCGGGGAGCTGTTTTTT. Residues: CASSQDTTSGANTGELFF.